Shown below are 5 T cell receptor beta chains from a single sample sequenced in a study of blood T cell repertoires in COVID-19. The repertoire was sequenced with immunoSEQ multiplex PCR; TCRdb's copy has only in-frame clones and lacks some. The data hold approximately 250,000 clones, with 70% to 90% observed a single time. The source material was peripheral blood. Every receptor here comes from a man younger than 35 with active or convalescent COVID-19.

The chain couples TRBV6-1 to TRBJ2-7; 7 nucleotides align to TRBD2. Germline lookup yields CDR1 MNHNS and CDR2 SASEGT. The CDR3 spans 14 residues. Losses at the gene ends were 1 base for V and 6 bases for J; bases not matched to a gene: 6. The CDR3 bases are TGTGCCAGCAGTGAAGGGGGACTATCGCTCGAGCAGTACTTC. As protein: CASSEGGLSLEQYF.

J is TRBJ2-2 and V is TRBV9; 8 bases agree with TRBD2. Per germline, CDR1 SGDLS and CDR2 YYNGEE. This CDR3 is 17 amino acids long. Germline trimming cut 3 bases from V and 4 bases from J; bases unmatched to any gene: 11. CDR3 in DNA: TGTGCCAGCAGCGGTCGTAGCGGGATGGGGGGCACCGGGGAGCTGTTTTTT. This encodes CASSGRSGMGGTGELFF.

CDR3 nucleotide sequence: TGTGCCAGCAGCTCTTCCAGGGGCCGATCACCCCTCCACTTT. Amino acids: CASSSSRGRSPLHF. The V and J genes are TRBV7-9 and TRBJ1-6, with D perhaps TRBD1 (6 bases). V lost 4 bases to trimming and J lost 10 bases, with 14 bases between them. CDR3 size: 14 residues. Per the germline V gene, CDR1 is SEHNR and CDR2 is FQNEAQ (reference sequence).

V and J are TRBV15 and TRBJ1-5, with D uncertain. The CDR3 is 15 residues long. Trimming pared 1 base from V and 6 bases from J, leaving 13 bases between. Germline V gene data show CDR1 as LNHNV and CDR2 as YYDKDF (reference sequence). The CDR3 reads CATSRAPSGRQPQHF. The CDR3 DNA reads as TGTGCCACCAGCAGAGCCCCCAGTGGGCGTCAGCCCCAGCATTTT.

The chain links TRBV30 to TRBJ1-4; the D gene is possibly TRBD1 (5 bases). Trimming shortened V by 3 bases and J by 10 bases, and 15 bases separated the two germline ends. Germline values: CDR1 GTSNPN, CDR2 SVGIG (reference sequence). CDR3 length equals 13 residues. CDR3 bases: TGTGCCTGGAGGACCCAGGGTCCGGGAAAACTGTTTTTT. Translated: CAWRTQGPGKLFF.